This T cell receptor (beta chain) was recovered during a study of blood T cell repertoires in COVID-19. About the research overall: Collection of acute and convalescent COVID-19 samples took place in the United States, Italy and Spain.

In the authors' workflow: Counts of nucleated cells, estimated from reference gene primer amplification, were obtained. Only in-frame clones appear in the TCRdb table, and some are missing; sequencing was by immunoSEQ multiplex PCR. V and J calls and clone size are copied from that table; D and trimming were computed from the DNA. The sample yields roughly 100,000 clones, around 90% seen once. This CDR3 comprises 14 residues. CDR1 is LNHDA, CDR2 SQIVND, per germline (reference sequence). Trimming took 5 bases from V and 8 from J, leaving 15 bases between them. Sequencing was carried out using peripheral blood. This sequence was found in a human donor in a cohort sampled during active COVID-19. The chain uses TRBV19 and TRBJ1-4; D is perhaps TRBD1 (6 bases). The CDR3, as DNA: TGTGCCAGTAGTTTACAGGGTAGAAGGGAAAAACTGTTTTTT. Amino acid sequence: CASSLQGRREKLFF.